This entry is about one TCR beta chain. This clone was found a few times. The antigen it recognizes is unknown. There are no base qualities to consult, and no much larger clone falls within one base. Library prep was done by the immunoSEQ multiplex PCR assay. TCRdb took over this immuneACCESS table, retaining in-frame rearrangements with V and J assigned. Such tables are incomplete; in checked studies, under half of the missing clones stem from an unresolved V gene, and the remainder is unexplained. This sample is represented by around 69,000 clones; around 90% of them were singletons. The top ten hold roughly 2.2% of the sample. This record comes from a study of T cell changes during pregnancy in multiple sclerosis (dated by TCRdb to the late 2010s). Regarding the complete study: The study looked at changes in the T cell repertoire across pregnancy in women with multiple sclerosis.

V and J are truncated by 4 bases and 2 bases respectively, leaving an intervening sequence of 15 bases. There are 15 amino acids in the CDR3, from cysteine to phenylalanine inclusive. Only the CDR3 DNA stays, 45 bases, in frame from base 1. The germline V gene gives CDR1 as SQVTM and CDR2 as ANQGSEA. The sequencing used peripheral blood, collected in the second trimester of pregnancy. This TCR came from a female donor in good health, enrolled as a control in a pregnancy study. Rearrangement joined TRBV29-1 to TRBJ1-5, with no confidently assigned D gene. The sequence in DNA is TGCAGCGTTGGTGACGGAGTTTTGGGCAATCAGCCCCAGCATTTT. The resulting protein is CSVGDGVLGNQPQHF.